What follows are 18 T cell receptor beta chains derived from one specimen sequenced in a study of T cells in Graves' hyperthyroidism and ophthalmopathy. Amplification of TCR beta CDR3 regions was performed using RNA transcripts as template. The HTBI primer set served for first-round RT-PCR of the TCR CDR3. MiXCR, run by TCRdb on the multiplex PCR reads, gives a single entry per CDR3 protein. The sample shows about 690,000 distinct CDR3 sequences, 17% of them seen only once. Input material: blood. The origin of the receptors is a man in his fifties with Graves' hyperthyroidism.

This chain joins TRBV27 and TRBJ1-1; D is possibly TRBD1 (5 bases). There are 15 residues in the CDR3. Germline lookup yields CDR1 MNHEY and CDR2 SMNVEV (reference sequence). Trimming removed 7 bases at V and 4 bases at J, with 19 bases between. CDR3 loop: CASTPGAGKPTEAFF. In DNA form, the CDR3 reads TGTGCCAGCACCCCTGGGGCAGGGAAACCCACTGAAGCTTTCTTT.

In its sample, this clonotype was seen a few times. This chain connects TRBV4-1 to TRBJ1-1; TRBD1 matches at 7 bases. The V and J ends lost 4 bases and 5 bases, in that order; junction bases with no gene match: 10. Germline CDR1 MGHRA, CDR2 YSYEKL. The CDR3 is made up of 15 amino acids. The CDR3 sequence: CASSRTRGGKTEAFF. The CDR3 DNA reads as TGCGCCAGCAGCCGAACGCGAGGGGGCAAAACTGAAGCTTTCTTT.

The gene calls are TRBV28 and TRBJ2-3, with D possibly being TRBD2 (6 bases). The germline CDR1 and CDR2 sequences are MDHEN and SYDVKM. This CDR3 region has 14 residues. V lost 10 bases and J lost 0, with 14 bases in between. The CDR3 nucleotides are TGTGCCACCAAACCTGCGGGAAGCACAGATACGCAGTATTTT. Its translation is CATKPAGSTDTQYF.

The chain combines TRBV18 with TRBJ2-4, with a possible D match to TRBD2 (6 bases). The CDR3 spans 15 residues. V was shortened by 0 bases and J by 7 bases, with 13 bases between the two germline ends. Germline CDR1 reads KGHSH; CDR2 reads LQKENI. CDR3 protein: CASSPPDRGGNIQYF. Written as DNA, the CDR3 is TGTGCCAGCTCACCACCGGATAGGGGAGGTAACATTCAGTACTTC.

Ten or more counts support this clonotype. The rearrangement links TRBV6-1 to TRBJ2-3; TRBD2 matches 10 bases. The CDR3 extends over 16 amino acids. Germline-derived CDR1 and CDR2 are MNHNS and SASEGT. V was pared by 5 bases and J by 5 bases, with 10 bases of the junction left unmatched. The chain's CDR3 is CASSQSASGRGDTQYF. CDR3 sequence (DNA): TGTGCCAGCAGTCAGAGTGCTAGCGGGAGAGGAGATACGCAGTATTTT.

The J gene is TRBJ1-2, the V gene TRBV28; TRBD1 matches at 9 bases. Looked up from germline, CDR1 is MDHEN and CDR2 is SYDVKM. The CDR3 sequence is 15 residues long. J was trimmed by 5 bases and V by 4 bases; bases with no gene match: 8. The CDR3 protein is CASSSPTGGSYGYTF. In nucleotides, the CDR3 is TGTGCCAGCAGTTCCCCGACAGGGGGTTCGTATGGCTACACCTTC.

This clonotype has only a few counts. The gene calls are TRBV28 and TRBJ1-5; TRBD1 agrees at 9 bases. Germline lookup yields CDR1 MDHEN and CDR2 SYDVKM. The junction had 2 bases not matched to a gene; V was cut back by 6 bases and J by 2 bases. This CDR3 has 14 amino acids. As DNA, the CDR3 is TGTGCCAGCAGGACAGGGGGTGGCAATCAGCCCCAGCATTTT. It encodes CASRTGGGNQPQHF.

This clonotype turned up a few times. The chain combines TRBV28 with TRBJ2-1, with no clear D. Deletions cut 5 bases from V and 2 bases from J, with 13 bases between. The CDR3 loop spans 15 amino acids. Germline V lookup: CDR1 MDHEN, CDR2 SYDVKM. CDR3 protein: CASSPDQITYNEQFF. The CDR3 DNA reads as TGTGCCAGCAGTCCGGACCAAATAACCTACAATGAGCAGTTCTTC.

The rearrangement links TRBV4-1 to TRBJ1-1, with D uncertain. The germline V gene has CDR1 MGHRA and CDR2 YSYEKL. V dropped 0 bases and J dropped 1 base, with 3 bases sitting between them. The CDR3 is 13 residues long. The CDR3 here is CASSQESNTEAFF. The CDR3 DNA reads as TGCGCCAGCAGCCAAGAGTCGAACACTGAAGCTTTCTTT.

The rearrangement links TRBV25-1 to TRBJ2-7, with D perhaps TRBD1 (5 bases). The CDR3 spans 15 residues. Trimming cost V 4 bases and J 0 bases, with 13 bases left between them. Germline V gene lookup returns CDR1 MGHDK and CDR2 SYGVNS. The DNA of the CDR3 is TGTGCCAGCAGTGCAACAGGTCCCTACTCCTACGAGCAGTACTTC. It codes for CASSATGPYSYEQYF.

This clonotype was recorded a few times. The J gene is TRBJ2-7, the V gene TRBV20-1, with TRBD2 as a possible D gene (5 bases). Germline V gene data show CDR1 as DFQATT and CDR2 as SNEGSKA (reference sequence). Between the trimmed V and J ends, which lost 1 base and 4 bases, there was a span of 20 bases. This CDR3 spans 16 amino acids. Written as DNA, the CDR3 is TGCAGTGCTAGAGCAACCGGACTTACTAGGTCTTACGAGCAGTACTTC. Encoded protein: CSARATGLTRSYEQYF.

This clonotype occurred many times. The chain is built from TRBV28 and TRBJ2-7; 8 bases are a match to TRBD1. The CDR3 is 14 residues long. J gave up 7 bases and V 5 bases, and 10 bases lay outside the gene matches. CDR1 and CDR2 from the germline V gene are MDHEN and SYDVKM. This CDR3 is CASSLRDRYSEQYF. CDR3 nucleotides: TGTGCCAGCAGTCTTCGGGACAGGTACAGTGAGCAGTACTTC.

There are a few counts of this clonotype. This rearrangement joins TRBV5-1 to TRBJ2-2; 7 bases line up with TRBD1. The J segment lost 6 bases and the V segment lost 4 bases, leaving 3 bases of the junction unmatched. Germline CDR1 reads SGHRS; CDR2 reads YFSETQ. CDR3 size: 13 residues. The CDR3 here is CASSAQGSGELFF. Here the CDR3 DNA reads TGCGCCAGCAGCGCACAGGGGTCCGGGGAGCTGTTTTTT.

Points on this clonotype: Possible read error: a much larger clone is one base away. The rearrangement uses TRBV5-1 and TRBJ2-4; 11 nucleotides line up with TRBD1. The V segment lost 5 bases and the J segment 8 bases; nucleotides outside the gene matches: 9. The CDR3 extends over 15 amino acids. The germline V gene encodes CDR1 SGHRS and CDR2 YFSETQ. The CDR3 DNA sequence: TGCGCCAGCAGTTCGCCGGGACAGGGGGAATACATTCAGTACTTC. The encoded protein is CASSSPGQGEYIQYF.

At least ten counts were recorded for this clonotype. At one end the junction does not follow the germline gene, possibly because of a read error. CDR3 region: CASSYLDTEAFF. For the CDR3, the DNA is TGCGCCAGCAGCTACCTCGACACTGAAGCTTTCTTT. The chain is built from TRBV6-2 or TRBV6-3 and TRBJ1-1; D ambiguous. This CDR3 contains 12 residues. Germline V lookup: CDR1 MNHEY, CDR2 SVGEGT.

V gene TRBV7-3 combines with J gene TRBJ2-3, with TRBD2 matching over 8 bases. The V segment lost 0 bases and the J segment 6 bases; nucleotides outside the gene matches: 14. CDR1 and CDR2 from the germline V gene are SGHTA and FQGTGA. There are 18 residues in the CDR3. The DNA of the CDR3 is TGTGCCAGCAGCTTAACCGCCCCCGGGACTAGAGGGGCGGATACGCAGTATTTT. Translated: CASSLTAPGTRGADTQYF.

Ten or more counts support this clonotype. The chain combines TRBV28 with TRBJ1-2; the D is unclear. Trimming left V 3 bases short and J 2 bases short, with 13 bases between. Per germline, CDR1 MDHEN and CDR2 SYDVKM. This CDR3 region has 15 residues. CDR3 loop: CASSLRPQPNYGYTF. CDR3 DNA: TGTGCCAGCAGTTTGAGGCCCCAGCCAAACTATGGCTACACCTTC.

This clonotype was detected many times. This sequence joins TRBV2 and TRBJ2-7, with TRBD2 matching 8 bases. The CDR3 covers 15 residues. Germline V gene lookup returns CDR1 SNHLY and CDR2 FYNNEI. V lost 2 bases, J lost 5 bases, and 8 bases stayed unmatched. The CDR3 nucleotides are TGTGCCAGCAGTGAACCTAGCGGGTTAGTCGACGAGCAGTACTTC. Encoded protein: CASSEPSGLVDEQYF.